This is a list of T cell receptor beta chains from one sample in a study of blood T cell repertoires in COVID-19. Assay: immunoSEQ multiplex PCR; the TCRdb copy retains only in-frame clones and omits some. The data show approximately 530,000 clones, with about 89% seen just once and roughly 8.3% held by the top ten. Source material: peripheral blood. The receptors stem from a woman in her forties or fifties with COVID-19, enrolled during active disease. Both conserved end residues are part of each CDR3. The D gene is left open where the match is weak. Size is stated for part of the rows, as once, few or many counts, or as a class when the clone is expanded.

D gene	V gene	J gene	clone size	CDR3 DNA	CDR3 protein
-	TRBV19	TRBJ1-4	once	TGTGCCAGTAGTACCAGGGAAGGGGAACTGTTTTTT	CASSTREGELFF
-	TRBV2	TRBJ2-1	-	TGTGCCAGCAGTTCGACTGAGTCCTACAATGAGCAGTTCTTC	CASSSTESYNEQFF
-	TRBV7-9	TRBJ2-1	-	TGTGCCAGCGCCGGGATGAACAATGAGCAGTTCTTC	CASAGMNNEQFF
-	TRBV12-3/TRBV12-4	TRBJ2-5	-	TGTGCCACCAGAGGGGGAGTGGAGGAGACCCAGTACTTC	CATRGGVEETQYF
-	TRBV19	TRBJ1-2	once	TGTGCCAGTAGTCCCCGACAGGCTTTAGATGGCTACACCTTC	CASSPRQALDGYTF
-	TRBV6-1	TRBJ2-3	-	TGTGCCAGCAGTGAACAGTCTAGCACAGATACGCAGTATTTT	CASSEQSSTDTQYF
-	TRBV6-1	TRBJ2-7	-	TGTGCCAGCAGTGAGTCACGGAGGGACGAGCAGTACTTC	CASSESRRDEQYF
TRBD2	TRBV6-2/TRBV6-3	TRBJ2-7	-	TGTGCCAGCAGCGTAGCGGGGGGACAGATAGAGCAGTACTTC	CASSVAGGQIEQYF
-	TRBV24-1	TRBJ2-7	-	TGTGCCACCAGTGATCTGGAGACAGGCAACGAGCAGTACTTC	CATSDLETGNEQYF
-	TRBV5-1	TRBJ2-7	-	TGCGCCAGCAGCTTGGCTGGAGCCCAGCAGTACTTC	CASSLAGAQQYF
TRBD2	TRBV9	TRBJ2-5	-	TGTGCCAGCAGCGTAGTCCCTAGCGGGGAGGAGACCCAGTACTTC	CASSVVPSGEETQYF
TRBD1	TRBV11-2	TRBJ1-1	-	TGTGCCAGCAGCTTAGGACAGGGCGGCACTGAAGCTTTCTTT	CASSLGQGGTEAFF
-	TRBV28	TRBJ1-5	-	TGTGCCAGCACCCAGGCGGGTTCTTTCAATCAGCCCCAGCATTTT	CASTQAGSFNQPQHF
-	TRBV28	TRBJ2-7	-	TGTGCCAGCAGTTTCCTCGGAGGCCCCTTCTACGAGCAGTACTTC	CASSFLGGPFYEQYF
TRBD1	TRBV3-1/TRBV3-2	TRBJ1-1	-	TGTGCCAGCAGCCCGAAGACAGGGAAGGCATTCTTT	CASSPKTGKAFF
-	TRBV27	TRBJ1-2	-	TGTGCCACCTTGGGAGGGGGCTATGGCTACACCTTC	CATLGGGYGYTF
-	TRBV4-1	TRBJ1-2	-	TGCGCCAGCAGCCAAGATTGGAGACGGTTGTATGGCTACACCTTC	CASSQDWRRLYGYTF
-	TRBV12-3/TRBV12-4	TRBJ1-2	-	TGTGCCAGCAGTTTAGTATTGAGGGATGGCTACACCTTC	CASSLVLRDGYTF
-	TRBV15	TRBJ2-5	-	TGTGCCACCAGCAGAGATGGATATAGGGGTGAGACCCAGTACTTC	CATSRDGYRGETQYF
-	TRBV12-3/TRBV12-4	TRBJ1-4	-	TGTGCCAGCAGGCCTGGGGCGGGGGAAAAACTGTTTTTT	CASRPGAGEKLFF
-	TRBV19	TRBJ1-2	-	TGTGCCAGTAGTCGCCTCTTCAGGGAAGGTGGCTACACCTTC	CASSRLFREGGYTF
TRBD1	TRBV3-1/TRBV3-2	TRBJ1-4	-	TGTGCCAGCAGCCGCGGACAGGGTGATGAAAAACTGTTTTTT	CASSRGQGDEKLFF
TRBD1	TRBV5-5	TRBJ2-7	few	TGTGCCAGCAGCTCCTTGGCAGGGGGCGAGTCCTACGAGCAGTACTTC	CASSSLAGGESYEQYF
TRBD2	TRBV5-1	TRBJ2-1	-	TGCGCCAGCGGGAGCCTAGCGGGGTTTTCAGATGAGCAGTTCTTC	CASGSLAGFSDEQFF
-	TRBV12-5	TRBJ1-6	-	TGTGCTAGTGCCCCGGGAGGAGGTAGTAATTCACCCCTCCACTTT	CASAPGGGSNSPLHF
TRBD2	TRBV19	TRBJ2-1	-	TGTGCCAGTAGTATAGGAGCGGGGGGCCACAATGAGCAGTTCTTC	CASSIGAGGHNEQFF
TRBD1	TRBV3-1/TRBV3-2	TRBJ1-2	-	TGTGCCAGCAGCCAAGGACAGGGCTATGGCTACACCTTC	CASSQGQGYGYTF
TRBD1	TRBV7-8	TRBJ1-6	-	TGTGCCAGCAGCTCACAGGGGGGATCAAATTCACCCCTCCACTTT	CASSSQGGSNSPLHF
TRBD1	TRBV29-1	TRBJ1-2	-	TGCAGCGTCCGAGGGCAGGGGGTAAACTATGGCTACACCTTC	CSVRGQGVNYGYTF
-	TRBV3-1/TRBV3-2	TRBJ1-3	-	TGTGCCAGCAGCCGACAAGCTGGAAACACCATATATTTT	CASSRQAGNTIYF
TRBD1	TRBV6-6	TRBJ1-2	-	TGTGCCGGCGCCCAGGGGGATGGCTACACCTTC	CAGAQGDGYTF
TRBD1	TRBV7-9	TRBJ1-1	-	TGTGCCACCAGTCCCGGGACAGGGAGGACTGAAGCTTTCTTT	CATSPGTGRTEAFF
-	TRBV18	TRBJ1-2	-	TGTGCCAGCTCACCCGAGAACTATGGCTACACCTTC	CASSPENYGYTF
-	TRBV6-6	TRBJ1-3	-	TGTGCCAGCAGGCCCACTCTCTCTGGAAACACCATATATTTT	CASRPTLSGNTIYF
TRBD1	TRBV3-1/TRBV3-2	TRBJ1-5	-	TGTGCCAGCAGCCTCCGGGACAGGCCCTATCAGCCCCAGCATTTT	CASSLRDRPYQPQHF
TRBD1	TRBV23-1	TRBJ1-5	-	TGCGCCAGCAGTCCCATCAGGGGGAATAGGAGCAATCAGCCCCAGCATTTT	CASSPIRGNRSNQPQHF
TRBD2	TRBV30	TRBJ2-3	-	TGTGCCTGGATCCCAGGACTAGCGGGTACAGATACGCAGTATTTT	CAWIPGLAGTDTQYF
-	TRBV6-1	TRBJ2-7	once	TGTGCCAGCAGTGAACAGGGCCTAGTGCCTTCCTACGAGCAGTACTTC	CASSEQGLVPSYEQYF
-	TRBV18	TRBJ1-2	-	TGTGCCAGCTCACCGGACCCCGGGAGCTATGGCTACACCTTC	CASSPDPGSYGYTF
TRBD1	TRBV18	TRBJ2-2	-	TGTGCCAGCTCACCGACAGGGGGCGGTCGCACCGGGGAGCTGTTTTTT	CASSPTGGGRTGELFF
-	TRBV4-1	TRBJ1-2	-	TGCGCCAGCAGCCAGGAGACCGGGGTTCAGGATGGCTACACCTTC	CASSQETGVQDGYTF
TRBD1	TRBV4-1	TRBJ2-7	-	TGCGCCAGCAGCCAAGGATACGCCGGGACAGGGCGTCACGAGCAGTACTTC	CASSQGYAGTGRHEQYF
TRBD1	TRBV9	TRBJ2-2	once	TGTGCCAGCAGCCTCAGCTTAGACAGGGTGAACACCGGGGAGCTGTTTTTT	CASSLSLDRVNTGELFF
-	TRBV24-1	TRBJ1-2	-	TGTGCCACCAGTGATTTAGGGACAAACTATGGCTACACCTTC	CATSDLGTNYGYTF
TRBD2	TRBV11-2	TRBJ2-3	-	TGTGCCAGCAGCTTCGAGCAGCGGGGGGTGGATACGCAGTATTTT	CASSFEQRGVDTQYF
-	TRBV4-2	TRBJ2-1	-	TGTGCCAGCAGCCAAGAGGAGGGCGGAGGTTACAATGAGCAGTTCTTC	CASSQEEGGGYNEQFF
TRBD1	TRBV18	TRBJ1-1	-	TGTGCCAGCTCACCGGGACAGGGGAACACTGAAGCTTTCTTT	CASSPGQGNTEAFF
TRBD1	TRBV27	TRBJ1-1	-	TGTGCCAGCAGTCAAGGGGGCGCGAACACTGAAGCTTTCTTT	CASSQGGANTEAFF
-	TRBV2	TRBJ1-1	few	TGTGCCAGCAGACCCGGGGTAAACACTGAAGCTTTCTTT	CASRPGVNTEAFF
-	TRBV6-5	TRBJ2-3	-	TGTGCCAGCAGCCAAAGCTCGGGGGTAGATACGCAGTATTTT	CASSQSSGVDTQYF
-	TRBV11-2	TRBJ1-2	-	TGTGCCAGCAGCGATGAGTGGAACAGGCATGGCTACACCTTC	CASSDEWNRHGYTF
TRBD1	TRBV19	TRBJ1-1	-	TGTGCCAGTAGCAGCCGACAGGGTAAGTTAGGTGAAGCTTTCTTT	CASSSRQGKLGEAFF
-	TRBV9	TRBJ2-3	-	TGTGCCAGCAGCGTAGGCTCCTCTTCCCGGACAGATACGCAGTATTTT	CASSVGSSSRTDTQYF
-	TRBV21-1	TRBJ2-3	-	TGTGCCAGCAACGCTAGGGACTTCCCTAGCACAGATACGCAGTATTTT	CASNARDFPSTDTQYF
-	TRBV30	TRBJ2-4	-	TGTGCCTGGAGTGCAGGCTCCAAAAACATTCAGTACTTC	CAWSAGSKNIQYF
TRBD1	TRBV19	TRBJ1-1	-	TGTGCCAGTAGTACACGGACAGGGATCAGCACGAACACTGAAGCTTTCTTT	CASSTRTGISTNTEAFF
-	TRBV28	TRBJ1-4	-	TGTGCCAGCAGTTCCGTGCAGGGGCCCGAACGCGAAAAACTGTTTTTT	CASSSVQGPEREKLFF
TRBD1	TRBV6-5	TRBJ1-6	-	TGTGCCAGCAGCGGACAGGGGAGAAATAATTCACCCCTCCACTTT	CASSGQGRNNSPLHF
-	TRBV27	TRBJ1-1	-	TGTGCCAGCAGAGACGCCCGGAGAGCTTTCTTT	CASRDARRAFF